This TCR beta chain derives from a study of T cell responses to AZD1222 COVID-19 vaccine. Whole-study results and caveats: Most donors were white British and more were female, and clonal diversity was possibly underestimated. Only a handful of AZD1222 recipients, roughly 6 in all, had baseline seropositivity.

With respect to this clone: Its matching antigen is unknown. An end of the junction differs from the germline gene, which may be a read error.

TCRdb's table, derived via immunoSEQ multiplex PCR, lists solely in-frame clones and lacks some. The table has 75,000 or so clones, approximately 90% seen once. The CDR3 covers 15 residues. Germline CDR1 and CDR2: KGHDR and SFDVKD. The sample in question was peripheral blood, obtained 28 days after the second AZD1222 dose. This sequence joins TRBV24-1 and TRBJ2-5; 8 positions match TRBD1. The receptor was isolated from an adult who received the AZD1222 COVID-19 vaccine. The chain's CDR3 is CATSDPGTGQGTQYF. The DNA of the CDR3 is TGTGCCACCAGTGACCCCGGGACAGGTCAAGGGACCCAGTACTTC.